This T cell receptor beta chain comes out of a study of blood T cell repertoires in COVID-19. The overall study: There were acute and convalescent COVID-19 samples, and they came from the United States, Italy and Spain.

Per the original methods: Scientists estimated how many nucleated cells there were by amplifying reference gene primers. TCRdb's table, derived via immunoSEQ multiplex PCR, lists solely in-frame clones and lacks some. Clonal size and the V and J genes are those of that table, whereas D and trimming came from the DNA. Of over 250,000 clones in the sample, 87% are singletons; the top ten hold around 2.5%. The CDR3 covers 16 residues. V dropped 4 bases and J dropped 0 bases, with 10 bases sitting between them. Looked up from germline, CDR1 is SGHDN and CDR2 is FVKESK. The chain recombines TRBV14 with TRBJ2-6, with no clear D. The sequenced sample consisted of peripheral blood. The sequence came from a woman aged 50 to 60 with acute or convalescent COVID-19. CDR3 sequence: CASSPLSLSGANVLTF. Here the CDR3 DNA reads TGTGCCAGCAGCCCTTTATCTCTCTCTGGGGCCAACGTCCTGACTTTC.